The clone carrying this T cell receptor beta chain turned up a few times. Antigen specificity is unknown. The data originate from a study of CD8+ T cells in alopecia areata. For the study at large: Tofacitinib was taken orally by treated patients, and the dose was 5 to 10 mg twice daily. Study-wide results and limits: Affected scalp, especially in alopecia totalis/universalis, had a higher clonality than normal scalp did. Mouse data revealed clearer TCR sharing than patient data did, a gap possibly tied to HLA.

With 2 bases clipped from V and 5 bases from J, the junction kept 7 bases outside the gene matches. The germline CDR1 and CDR2 sequences are SGHTA and FQGTGA. This CDR3 is 15 amino acids long. The investigators collected lesional scalp punch biopsies and peripheral blood from alopecia areata patients. Extraction of RNA preceded its reverse transcription into cDNA, which served as the sequencing template. TCRdb keeps only in-frame clones here, not all; method: immunoSEQ multiplex PCR. The sample has fewer than 150,000 clones; 45% to 60% are singletons. This specimen was CD4+ T cells sorted from blood, taken at week 0. The gene calls are TRBV7-3 and TRBJ1-2; TRBD1 matches at 8 bases. The sequence derives from a human donor with alopecia areata. The CDR3 sequence: CASSLGERTGYGYTF. DNA for the CDR3: TGTGCCAGCAGCTTAGGGGAGAGGACAGGGTATGGCTACACCTTC.